This TCR beta chain was observed in a study of PD-1 blockade in mismatch repair-deficient tumors. Three pembrolizumab responders had their TCRs sequenced. TCRdb's copy holds only in-frame clones and misses some; the assay was immunoSEQ multiplex PCR. The repertoire has more than 85,000 clones, 82% of them found once; the top ten carry around 6.9%. Trimming at V came to 3 bases and at J to 0 bases, leaving 10 bases not matched to a gene. The CDR3 has 18 amino acids. The germline CDR1 and CDR2 sequences are SGHDT and YYEEEE. Sample: peripheral blood, taken 35 to 37 weeks after starting pembrolizumab. This chain uses TRBV5-6 with TRBJ2-2; 8 bases are a match to TRBD2. The TCR comes from an adult with mismatch repair-deficient cancer. As DNA, the CDR3 is TGTGCCAGCAGCTACACCGGGACTAGGGTCACGAACACCGGGGAGCTGTTTTTT. Protein: CASSYTGTRVTNTGELFF.